This T cell receptor beta chain appears in the sequencing data of a study of shared clonotypes between healthy human individuals (TCRdb year 2020). In terms of the full investigation: The cohort included a few men and a couple of women between 18 and 49 years of age. To increase sequencing depth and limit assay-specific biases, different laboratories used diverse techniques to prepare libraries and sequence TCR repertoires. To estimate repertoire size and how much clonotypes are shared between individuals, the study performed deep sequencing of blood TCR repertoires from about five healthy adults. Per donor, three plates each were used for CD4 naive and CD4 memory, two for CD8 naive, and one for CD8 memory. Per donor, leukapheresis produced somewhere between about 0.85 and 10 billion PBMCs.

The germline V and J ends show losses of 4 bases and 2 bases respectively, and no gene match explains 5 bases of the junction. The germline V gene provides CDR1 SQVTM and CDR2 ANQGSEA. The CDR3 measures 15 amino acids from cysteine to phenylalanine. Only the CDR3 DNA stays, 45 bases, in frame from base 1. The donors were healthy, HIV-negative adults with no recently reported acute infections or vaccinations. All donors were Caucasian adults living in Nashville, Tennessee, USA. Magnetic negative selection was used to enrich CD4+ T cells, after which naive cells were positively selected on CD45RA and the negative fraction became the memory subset. Blood was obtained by leukapheresis, after which PBMCs were separated by Ficoll-Histopaque density gradient centrifugation and cryopreserved in liquid nitrogen vapor phase. Purity and quantity of every magnetically sorted T cell population were checked by analytical flow cytometry. Each sorted fraction had its genomic DNA isolated and then quantified by UV absorbance on a Nanodrop 2000c.

Of note for this clone: No cognate antigen has been identified for it. No much larger clonotype is one base removed from it; base qualities were not supplied.

What the authors observed across the whole study: Even with the large sequencing depth, rarefaction of the sorted-subset datasets indicated that sequencing was incomplete. Higher generation probabilities were observed for clonotypes shared by all four sorted-subset donors than for non-shared clonotypes. Sampling was limited to blood, and TCR repertoires in tissue likely differ from TCR repertoires in blood. Naive subsets generally had larger estimated clonotype richness than memory subsets. Because the study included a small number of donors, the genetic and exposure-history diversity represented was limited. Sharing across several donors was observed for 4.5% to 6.5% of naive CD4, 3% to 4% of naive CD8, 2% to 2.5% of memory CD4, and about 0.38% of memory CD8 clonotypes. Pairwise subsampling led to the expectation that sequencing depth would affect the degree of clonotype sharing among donors.

Using the deep immunoSEQ assay, multiplex PCR amplified TCR CDR3 regions from genomic DNA. For each cell subset, the extracted genomic DNA was distributed evenly across all wells of several immunoSEQ 96-well plates, and each plate served as one replicate. For sorted subsets, each replicate PCR was loaded with approximately 200 ng genomic DNA, equivalent to 30,000 or so T cell genomes. Purified libraries were measured with a Qubit 3.0 fluorometer, size-checked on a Bioanalyzer 2100, and measured again with the KAPA Library Quantification kit. Every immunoSEQ 96-well plate was sequenced on a separate single-read 150-cycle Illumina NextSeq 550 flow cell. The paper's processing steps were these. The immunoSEQ output contained only junctional sequences without quality scores, so filtering could not match that applied to full-length reads. Sequences were annotated with PyIR, a Python wrapper for IgBLAST v1.9, and V/J genes and CDR3 were assigned using IMGT germline references. Any read was removed if the V/J assignment was weak (E-value above 1e-6), the CDR3 was missing, or the read contained stop codons, out-of-frame junctions, or ambiguous translated residues. A V3J clonotype was defined by an identical inferred V gene, J gene, and CDR3 amino acid sequence. To compute the percentage overlap between repertoires, the number of shared unique clonotypes was divided by the size of the smaller repertoire. RTK rarefaction, the Chao1 estimator, and Recon v2.1 estimates of unobserved clonotypes were used to assess repertoire richness. Generation probabilities were computed with OLGA for all TCRbeta clonotypes obtained by the gDNA method from several donors. Entries here come from immuneACCESS through TCRdb and include only in-frame sequences with V and J called. Some clones fail to appear in such tables; in the studies checked, an unresolved V gene covers under half of the shortfall, and the cause of the remainder is unknown. V and J calls and clone size follow that table, whereas D and trimming were derived from the DNA. The sample contains roughly 1.4 million clones, 98% of them found a single time. The top ten constitute approximately 0.4% of the sample.

This sequence originates from a man aged 25-40 years in good health. The chain uses TRBV29-1 and TRBJ2-6, and TRBD2 matches 7 of the central bases. Input material: naive CD4+ T cells sorted from blood. This specimen's cell subset or site label, per the study, means: CD45RA+ positively selected. The nucleotide sequence reads TGCAGCGTTGTGGGAGGGATCGCTGGGGCCAACGTCCTGACTTTC. It is translated as CSVVGGIAGANVLTF.